The present T cell receptor (beta chain) was sequenced within a study of tumor-infiltrating lymphocytes in primary liver carcinoma. On the study more broadly: Stage T1-T3 N0M0 and a size of about 4.2 to 10 cm characterized the tumors.

From 400 to 550 ng total RNA, TCR beta cDNA was generated with a primer in the constant region. Three nested multiplex PCR rounds, a slightly modified ARM-PCR, produced the libraries for TCR beta. The two initial PCR rounds, around 11 cycles each, used TRBV1-TRBV30 forward and C-beta reverse primers. TCRdb reprocessed the multiplex PCR reads via MiXCR and lists one record per CDR3 protein. This sample has some 55,000 distinct CDR3 sequences, with about 68% found just once. Whole-study findings and limits: Blood's top-250-clone fraction was significantly lower than that of tumors (p = 0.039). The proportion of top clones found throughout all five tumor regions was only about 8-25%. In tumor-adjacent and tumor-blood pairs, overlap was lower than in tumor region pairs.

To note about this clonotype: Its cognate antigen is unknown.

The CDR3 length is 13 residues. Germline assignment: CDR1 SQVTM and CDR2 ANQGSEA. The V end was cut by 3 bases, the J end by 7 bases, with 15 bases between. Starting material for RNA and DNA co-extraction consisted of about 20-32 mg of unsorted bulk tissue. The rearrangement uses TRBV29-1 and TRBJ2-5, with unresolved D. The sample consisted of liver tumor tissue from sampling region 2. Subset here: tumor region T2, inferior pole. The clonotype was recovered from a man between 35 and 55 years old with primary liver carcinoma and hepatitis B virus infection. CDR3 DNA: TGCAGCGTTGAGTTGGCACCCGAAGTGACCCAGTACTTC. This codes for CSVELAPEVTQYF.